The 14 T cell receptor beta chains below all came from one sample that was sequenced in a study of response to subunit inactivated influenza vaccine. TCRdb called the RT-PCR reads again in MiXCR, with one record for every CDR3 protein. The sample records 650,000 to 800,000 distinct CDR3 sequences, about 18% being singletons. The source was PBMCs from blood, collected less than 6 days after vaccination. The receptors come from a man between 50 and 59 years old who received an inactivated influenza vaccine.

This clonotype was seen more than once but under ten times. This chain joins TRBV7-2 and TRBJ2-7, with TRBD2 matching 9 bases. CDR1 SGHTA and CDR2 FQGNSA come from the germline V gene. CDR3 length equals 15 residues. With 5 bases clipped from V and 0 bases from J, the junction kept 5 bases outside the gene matches. The CDR3 DNA is TGTGCCAGCAGCACTGCTAGCGGGGTCTCCTACGAGCAGTACTTC. Translating gives CASSTASGVSYEQYF.

In its sample, this clonotype was seen many times. V usage is TRBV4-1 and J usage is TRBJ1-2; D perhaps matches TRBD1 (5 bases). The CDR3 is 15 residues long. Trimming took off 4 bases at V and 12 bases at J, with 24 bases between the two ends. Germline loops: CDR1 MGHRA, CDR2 YSYEKL. CDR3 DNA sequence: TGCGCCAGCAGCCTACGCGCTGGGAGTGCAGCGGGGCACACCTTC. Translating it yields CASSLRAGSAAGHTF.

This clonotype was detected ten times or more. The gene calls are TRBV4-3 and TRBJ2-7; the D is unclear. In germline, CDR1 is LGHNA, CDR2 YSLEER. This CDR3 spans 12 amino acids. V was trimmed by 0 bases and J by 7 bases, leaving 7 bases between them. For the CDR3, the DNA is TGCGCCAGCAGCCAAGATCGCCAGGAGCAGTACTTC. Translation: CASSQDRQEQYF.

This chain joins TRBV4-1 and TRBJ1-5; unclear D gene. This CDR3 spans 13 amino acids. Germline V gene data show CDR1 as MGHRA and CDR2 as YSYEKL. The V end was cut by 1 base, the J end by 7 bases, with 8 bases between. The CDR3 DNA reads TGCGCCAGCAGCCAAGGGGGTTTCCAGCCCCAGCATTTT. This sequence encodes CASSQGGFQPQHF.

This clonotype was found a few times. The V and J genes are TRBV20-1 and TRBJ2-7, with 7 nucleotides matching TRBD2. J was trimmed by 2 bases and V by 5 bases; bases with no gene match: 6. The CDR3 contains 13 residues. From germline, CDR1 is DFQATT and CDR2 SNEGSKA (reference sequence). The CDR3 DNA reads as TGCAGTGCTGCCCCCGGGACTACCTACGAGCAGTACTTC. It translates to CSAAPGTTYEQYF.

Here the CDR3 DNA reads TGTGCCAGCACTCCAGACAGTTACTATGGCTACACCTTC. Residues: CASTPDSYYGYTF. The chain recombines TRBV6-6 with TRBJ1-2, with D possibly matching TRBD1 (5 bases). Germline CDR1 and CDR2: MNHNY and SVGAGI (reference sequence). Trimming removed 7 bases from V and 3 bases from J, with 12 bases in between. The CDR3 consists of 13 residues.

This clonotype appeared once. This chain joins TRBV5-5 and TRBJ1-2; D possibly corresponds to TRBD1 (6 bases). The CDR3 extends over 16 amino acids. The V gene's germline CDR1 is SGHKS and CDR2 YYEKEE (reference sequence). V was pared by 5 bases and J by 5 bases, with 22 bases between. CDR3 amino acids: CASSPRNIDRRYGYTF. In DNA, the CDR3 is TGTGCCAGCAGTCCACGAAATATTGACAGGAGGTATGGCTACACCTTC.

This clonotype was seen only a few times. The gene calls are TRBV6-2 or TRBV6-3 and TRBJ1-2, with 7 bases lining up with TRBD1. CDR3 length: 16 residues. Germline V gene sequence: CDR1 MNHEY, CDR2 SVGEGT. Trimming removed 6 bases from V and 8 bases from J; junction bases left unmatched: 18. In DNA form, the CDR3 reads TGTGCCAGCAGCTCACCCACCCGGACAGGACTGGGCGGCTACACCTTC. Translated: CASSSPTRTGLGGYTF.

This clonotype came up many times. This chain links TRBV12-3 or TRBV12-4 with TRBJ2-1; D possibly corresponds to TRBD2 (6 bases). V lost 6 bases, J lost 0 bases, and 15 bases lay in between. The CDR3 is 16 amino acids. The CDR3 sequence: CASSLEDGSSYNEQFF. In nucleotides, the CDR3 is TGTGCCAGCAGCCTTGAGGACGGGAGCTCCTACAATGAGCAGTTCTTC.

CDR3 DNA: TGTGCCAGCAGCTTAGGTGACCCCAATGAGCAGTTCTTC. Amino acids: CASSLGDPNEQFF. J is TRBJ2-1 and V is TRBV7-6; no reliable D call. Trimming shortened V by 1 base and J by 6 bases, and 7 bases separated the two germline ends. The CDR3 extends over 13 amino acids. CDR1 is SGHVS, CDR2 FNYEAQ, per germline.

The rearrangement joins TRBV29-1 to TRBJ1-1; no clear D gene. The CDR3 has 11 amino acids. Germline values: CDR1 SQVTM, CDR2 ANQGSEA. Trimming left V 2 bases short and J 11 bases short, with 12 bases between. CDR3 DNA: TGCAGCGTTGAAATAACCTTATTTGCTTTCTTT. Its translation is CSVEITLFAFF. Together with reference TRBV29-1 and TRBJ1-1, the CDR3 gives the full variable domain: SAVISQKPSRDICQRGTSLTIQCQVDSQVTMMFWYRQQPGQSLTLIATANQGSEATYESGFVIDKFPISRPNLTFSTLTVSNMSPEDSSIYLCSVEITLFAFFGQGTRLTVV.

This clonotype has ten or more counts. The chain combines TRBV7-3 with TRBJ2-2, with TRBD2 as a possible D gene (6 bases). Germline CDR1 reads SGHTA; CDR2 reads FQGTGA. CDR3 length: 13 residues. Trimming shortened V by 3 bases and J by 6 bases, and 8 bases separated the two germline ends. CDR3 amino acids: CASSLEGAGELFF. CDR3 DNA: TGTGCCAGCAGCTTGGAGGGTGCCGGGGAGCTGTTTTTT.

This rearrangement joins TRBV9 to TRBJ2-3; the match to TRBD2 covers 8 bases. Germline CDR1 and CDR2: SGDLS and YYNGEE. CDR3 length: 18 amino acids. V shed 0 bases and J 3 bases; nucleotides not matched to a gene: 12. CDR3 DNA: TGTGCCAGCAGCGTAGTGTTTCGCGGGAGGCCCAGTACAGATACGCAGTATTTT. Translated, it gives CASSVVFRGRPSTDTQYF.

This clonotype was counted many times. The genes are TRBV29-1 and TRBJ2-5; TRBD1 matches at 7 bases. The CDR3 is 11 residues long. Germline V gene sequence: CDR1 SQVTM, CDR2 ANQGSEA. The J segment lost 9 bases and the V segment lost 4 bases, leaving 5 bases of the junction unmatched. CDR3 sequence: CSVVFQGAQYF. CDR3 sequence (DNA): TGCAGCGTTGTATTCCAGGGGGCCCAGTACTTC. The full variable domain, its missing parts supplied by reference TRBV29-1 and TRBJ2-5, is SAVISQKPSRDICQRGTSLTIQCQVDSQVTMMFWYRQQPGQSLTLIATANQGSEATYESGFVIDKFPISRPNLTFSTLTVSNMSPEDSSIYLCSVVFQGAQYFGPGTRLLVL.